The 6 T cell receptor beta chains below all came from one sample that was sequenced in a study of blood T cells in healthy people across ages. A second roughly 6 to 12 cycle PCR used barcoded and J-beta primers. TCRdb analysed the 5' RACE reads with MiXCR anew, one entry per CDR3 protein. The table includes around 990,000 distinct CDR3 sequences, approximately 38% detected once. What was sequenced was blood. These receptors were obtained from a man younger than 35 in good health.

This clonotype occurred a few times. The chain has TRBV12-5 and TRBJ1-1; no firm D call. This CDR3 is built from 12 residues. Germline CDR1 LGHNT, CDR2 FRNRAP. V was trimmed by 2 bases and J by 3 bases, leaving 4 bases between them. In nucleotides, the CDR3 is TGTGCTAGTGGTTTGCAGCACACTGAAGCTTTCTTT. It translates to CASGLQHTEAFF.

The chain couples TRBV10-3 to TRBJ1-5; perhaps TRBD1 as D (5 bases). Per the germline V gene, CDR1 is ENHRY and CDR2 is SYGVKD. The CDR3 totals 17 residues. V lost 8 bases, J lost 2 bases, and 22 bases lay in between. The CDR3 sequence: CAIGTAREVVRNQPQHF. The CDR3 DNA follows: TGTGCCATCGGCACGGCCAGGGAGGTTGTCCGCAATCAGCCCCAGCATTTT.

Remarks on this clonotype: The junction and the germline gene differ at one end; a read error may be behind it. V and J are TRBV7-7 and TRBJ2-3, with TRBD1 matching over 8 bases. This CDR3 is built from 16 residues. CDR1 SSHAT and CDR2 FNYEAQ come from the germline V gene (reference sequence). The CDR3 coding sequence is TGTGCTAGCAGCCCAGACAGGGGTAGGGGCACAGATACGCAGTATTTT. Translation gives CASSPDRGRGTDTQYF.

The chain combines TRBV28 with TRBJ1-1, with 12 bases lining up with TRBD1. Germline values: CDR1 MDHEN, CDR2 SYDVKM. CDR3 length: 17 residues. The V gene end was trimmed by 6 bases and the J gene end by 4 bases; junction bases not matched to a gene: 12. The CDR3 sequence: CASSPIRPGQGATEAFF. CDR3 in DNA: TGTGCCAGCAGCCCTATTCGACCGGGACAGGGGGCCACTGAAGCTTTCTTT.

The table lists this clonotype with many counts. J is TRBJ2-3 and V is TRBV7-2, with 8 positions matching TRBD1. Looked up from germline, CDR1 is SGHTA and CDR2 is FQGNSA. The CDR3 totals 17 residues. The V gene end was trimmed by 2 bases and the J gene end by 5 bases; junction bases not matched to a gene: 12. The CDR3 region has the DNA TGTGCCAGCAGCTTAACGTCCGGCAGGGGGCGCGTAGATACGCAGTATTTT. Amino acid sequence: CASSLTSGRGRVDTQYF.

This clonotype was observed a few times. The chain couples TRBV18 to TRBJ2-3, with D possibly TRBD2 on 7 matching bases. The CDR3 has 17 residues. Germline CDR1 and CDR2: KGHSH and LQKENI. The V end lost 4 bases, the J end lost 4 bases, and 21 bases lay between the germline ends. The CDR3 sequence: CASSQTSAGAGPDTQYF. The CDR3 DNA sequence: TGTGCCAGCTCACAGACCTCGGCGGGGGCTGGCCCAGATACGCAGTATTTT.